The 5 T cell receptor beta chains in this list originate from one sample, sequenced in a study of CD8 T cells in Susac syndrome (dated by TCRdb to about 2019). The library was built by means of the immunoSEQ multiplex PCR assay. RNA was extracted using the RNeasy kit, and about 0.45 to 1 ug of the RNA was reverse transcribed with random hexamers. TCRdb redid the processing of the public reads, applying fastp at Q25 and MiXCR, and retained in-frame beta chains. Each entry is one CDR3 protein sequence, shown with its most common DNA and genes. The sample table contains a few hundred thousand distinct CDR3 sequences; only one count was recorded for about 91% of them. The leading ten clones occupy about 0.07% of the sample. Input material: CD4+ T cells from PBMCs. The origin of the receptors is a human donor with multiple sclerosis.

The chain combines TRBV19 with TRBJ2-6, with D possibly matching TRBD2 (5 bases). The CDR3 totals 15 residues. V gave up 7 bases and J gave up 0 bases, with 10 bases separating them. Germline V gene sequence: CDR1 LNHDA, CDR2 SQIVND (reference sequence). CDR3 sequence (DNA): TGTGCCAGTAAGAGCGGTCCCTCTGGGGCCAACGTCCTGACTTTC. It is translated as CASKSGPSGANVLTF.

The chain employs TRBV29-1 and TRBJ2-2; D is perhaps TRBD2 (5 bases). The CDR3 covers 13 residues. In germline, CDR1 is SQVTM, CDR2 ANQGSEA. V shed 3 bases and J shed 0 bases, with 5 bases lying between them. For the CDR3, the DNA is TGCAGCGTTGAGAGGGCGAACACCGGGGAGCTGTTTTTT. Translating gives CSVERANTGELFF.

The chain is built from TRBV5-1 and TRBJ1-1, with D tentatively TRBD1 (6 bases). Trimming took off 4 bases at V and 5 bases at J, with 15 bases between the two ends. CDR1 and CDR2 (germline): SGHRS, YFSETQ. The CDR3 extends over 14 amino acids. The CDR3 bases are TGCGCCAGCAGCCTCACCGGGACAAGGACTGAAGCTTTCTTT. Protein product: CASSLTGTRTEAFF.

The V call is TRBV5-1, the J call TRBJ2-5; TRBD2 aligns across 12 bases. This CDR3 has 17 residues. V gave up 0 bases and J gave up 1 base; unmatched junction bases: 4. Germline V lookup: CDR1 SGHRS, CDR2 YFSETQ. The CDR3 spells CASSLGGLAGFQETQYF. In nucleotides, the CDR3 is TGCGCCAGCAGCTTGGGGGGACTAGCGGGTTTCCAAGAGACCCAGTACTTC.

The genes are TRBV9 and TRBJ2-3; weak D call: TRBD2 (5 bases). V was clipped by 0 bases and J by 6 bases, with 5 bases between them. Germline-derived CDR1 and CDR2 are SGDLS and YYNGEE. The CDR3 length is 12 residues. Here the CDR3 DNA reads TGTGCCAGCAGCGTAGTAGCGGATACGCAGTATTTT. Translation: CASSVVADTQYF.